These 22 T cell receptor beta chains were all obtained from the same sample, sequenced in a study of blood T cell repertoires in COVID-19. Measured with immunoSEQ multiplex PCR; TCRdb has only the in-frame clones, and not every one. The sample records about 60,000 clones, 86% being singletons. Sequenced sample: peripheral blood. These receptors originate from a man aged 35 to 55 with acute or convalescent COVID-19.

The chain uses TRBV3-1 (or the pseudogene TRBV3-2) and TRBJ1-5; D might be TRBD1 (6 bases). CDR3 length: 14 residues. The germline V and J ends were trimmed by 4 bases and 0 bases, with 7 bases remaining between them. Germline V gives CDR1 LGHDT, CDR2 YNNKEL (reference sequence). This chain's CDR3 is CASSRQDSNQPQHF. The CDR3, as DNA: TGTGCCAGCAGCCGACAGGATAGCAATCAGCCCCAGCATTTT.

The chain uses TRBV24-1 and TRBJ2-7; the match to TRBD2 covers 7 bases. Germline CDR1 reads KGHDR; CDR2 reads SFDVKD. This CDR3 is built from 13 residues. The V and J ends lost 4 bases and 3 bases, in that order; junction bases with no gene match: 2. Here the CDR3 reads CATSDLAGYEQYF. The CDR3 DNA sequence: TGTGCCACCAGTGACTTAGCGGGCTACGAGCAGTACTTC.

The V and J genes are TRBV6-6 and TRBJ1-2; 7 positions match TRBD1. After removal of 2 bases from V and 7 bases from J, the junction contained 4 bases not matched to a gene. Germline CDR1 and CDR2: MNHNY and SVGAGI (reference sequence). CDR3 length: 13 residues. The CDR3 reads CASSYRGRAGYTF. The CDR3 nucleotides are TGTGCCAGCAGTTACAGGGGGCGGGCTGGCTACACCTTC.

V is TRBV9 and J is TRBJ1-2, with a weak D call TRBD1 (6 bases). The V end was cut by 0 bases, the J end by 8 bases, with 20 bases between. Germline-derived CDR1 and CDR2 are SGDLS and YYNGEE. CDR3 length: 16 residues. The DNA for the CDR3 is TGTGCCAGCAGCGTAGGACAGGCCAACCCTTTTCGGGGCTACACCTTC. This sequence encodes CASSVGQANPFRGYTF.

This chain links TRBV6-6 with TRBJ1-2, with TRBD1 matching over 7 bases. CDR3 length: 12 amino acids. The germline V gene has CDR1 MNHNY and CDR2 SVGAGI (reference sequence). J lost 7 bases, V lost 2 bases, and 1 base had no gene match. The CDR3 sequence is CASSYGDSGYTF. The CDR3 DNA sequence: TGTGCCAGCAGTTACGGGGACAGTGGCTACACCTTC.

This chain uses TRBV30 with TRBJ1-6; TRBD1 is a possible D gene (5 bases). The V gene lost 7 bases and the J gene lost 5 bases, with 27 bases spanning the gap. Looked up from germline, CDR1 is GTSNPN and CDR2 is SVGIG (reference sequence). The CDR3 is made up of 18 amino acids. In nucleotides, the CDR3 is TGTGCCTACACCTTCCCACGGGGGGGGGTCTACGATAATTCACCCCTCCACTTT. It is translated as CAYTFPRGGVYDNSPLHF. Drawing the rest from reference TRBV30 and TRBJ1-6, the complete variable domain is SQTIHQWPATLVQPVGSPLSLECTVEGTSNPNLYWYRQAAGRGLQLLFYSVGIGQISSEVPQNLSASRPQDRQFILSSKKLLLSDSGFYLCAYTFPRGGVYDNSPLHFGNGTRLTVT.

V usage is TRBV2 and J usage is TRBJ2-1, with 11 bases that match TRBD2. V gave up 5 bases and J gave up 4 bases; unmatched junction bases: 4. The CDR3 extends over 15 amino acids. Looked up from germline, CDR1 is SNHLY and CDR2 is FYNNEI. CDR3 coding DNA: TGTGCCAGCAGTATTACTAGCGGGGGTTACAATGAGCAGTTCTTC. Amino acid sequence: CASSITSGGYNEQFF.

V usage is TRBV10-3 and J usage is TRBJ2-7, with D possibly being TRBD1 (6 bases). V lost 2 bases and J lost 4, with 9 bases in between. Germline-derived CDR1 and CDR2 are ENHRY and SYGVKD. This CDR3 region has 13 residues. DNA of the CDR3: TGTGCCATCAGTGAGGGTCAGGGGTACGAGCAGTACTTC. Its protein product is CAISEGQGYEQYF.

This rearrangement joins TRBV28 to TRBJ1-5; TRBD1 is a possible D gene (5 bases). Per germline, CDR1 MDHEN and CDR2 SYDVKM. Between the trimmed V and J ends, which lost 3 bases and 4 bases, there was a span of 10 bases. The CDR3 is made up of 14 amino acids. CDR3 region: CASSLGQSNQPQHF. The DNA for the CDR3 is TGTGCCAGCAGTTTGGGGCAGTCTAATCAGCCCCAGCATTTT.

The chain couples TRBV5-5 to TRBJ2-5; 12 nucleotides match TRBD2. CDR3 size: 18 residues. V was clipped by 0 bases and J by 4 bases; unmatched bases: 10. The germline V gene has CDR1 SGHKS and CDR2 YYEKEE (reference sequence). The CDR3 nucleotides read TGTGCCAGCAGCTTGGCTAGCGGGGGGGCGAGTAGAAGAGAGACCCAGTACTTC. Translated: CASSLASGGASRRETQYF.

This clone appeared once. The rearrangement uses TRBV11-2 and TRBJ2-7, with D maybe TRBD2 (5 bases). Germline CDR1 SGHAT, CDR2 FQNNGV. The CDR3 spans 13 residues. Deletions cut 3 bases from V and 1 base from J, with 7 bases between. In DNA form, the CDR3 reads TGTGCCAGCAGCTTGAGGGAGTCCTACGAGCAGTACTTC. Protein: CASSLRESYEQYF.

The chain carries TRBV6-4 and TRBJ1-2, with a weak D call TRBD1 (6 bases). In germline, CDR1 is MRHNA, CDR2 SNTAGT. V was cut by 0 bases and J by 5 bases, with 22 bases left in between. The CDR3 totals 18 residues. The chain's CDR3 is CASSDSKAGESGSYGYTF. In DNA, the CDR3 is TGTGCCAGCAGTGACTCGAAGGCAGGGGAATCAGGTTCATATGGCTACACCTTC.

The gene calls are TRBV11-3 and TRBJ1-2; the D is unclear. Trimming pared 5 bases from V and 7 bases from J, leaving 11 bases between. This CDR3 contains 12 residues. In germline, CDR1 is SGHNT, CDR2 YENEEA. The CDR3, as DNA: TGTGCCAGCAGCCTCTACGCCCGTGGCTACACCTTC. It yields the protein CASSLYARGYTF.

This clone has more than one count but fewer than ten. This chain uses TRBV5-1 with TRBJ1-3, with TRBD1 matching 8 bases. The germline gives CDR1 SGHRS, CDR2 YFSETQ. V shed 0 bases and J 4 bases; nucleotides not matched to a gene: 0. CDR3 length: 14 residues. The chain's CDR3 is CASSLAGGGNTIYF. CDR3 coding DNA: TGCGCCAGCAGCTTGGCAGGGGGCGGAAACACCATATATTTT.

The rearrangement uses TRBV4-1 and TRBJ2-1; 8 positions agree with TRBD1. With V trimmed by 5 bases and J by 3 bases, 3 bases remained unmatched. Germline CDR1 and CDR2: MGHRA and YSYEKL. This CDR3 spans 14 amino acids. The chain's CDR3 is CASSVGQGYNEQFF. The CDR3 nucleotides read TGCGCCAGCAGCGTCGGACAGGGCTACAATGAGCAGTTCTTC.

This CDR3 is CASSTLQGNAIYF. CDR3 sequence (DNA): TGTGCCAGCAGTACGCTCCAGGGTAACGCCATATATTTT. The gene calls are TRBV6-5 and TRBJ1-3, with TRBD1 as a possible D gene (5 bases). V lost 5 bases, J lost 11 bases, and 16 bases lay in between. This CDR3 is 13 amino acids long. Germline assignment: CDR1 MNHEY and CDR2 SVGAGI.

The V call is TRBV29-1, the J call TRBJ2-4; D gene unclear. Deletions cut 4 bases from V and 6 bases from J, with 16 bases between. The CDR3 is 14 amino acids. Germline V gene data show CDR1 as SQVTM and CDR2 as ANQGSEA. The CDR3 sequence: CSVVIRSAVNIQYF. In DNA form, the CDR3 reads TGCAGCGTTGTGATTCGATCCGCAGTAAACATTCAGTACTTC.

The chain recombines TRBV12-3 or TRBV12-4 with TRBJ2-3; TRBD2 is a possible D gene (5 bases). V was cut by 3 bases and J by 8 bases, with 9 bases left in between. The CDR3 loop spans 12 amino acids. The CDR3 DNA reads TGTGCCAGCAGTTTCGGCGAGGGTACGCAGTATTTT. Protein sequence: CASSFGEGTQYF.

This chain joins TRBV5-6 and TRBJ1-1; possibly TRBD1 for D (6 bases). This CDR3 is 12 amino acids long. Trimming removed 1 base from V and 11 bases from J, with 12 bases in between. The V gene's germline CDR1 is SGHDT and CDR2 YYEEEE. In DNA, the CDR3 is TGTGCCAGCAGCTTGTCTGGGGGGGCCGCTTTCTTT. This encodes CASSLSGGAAFF.

A note on this clone: Other DNA variants within this sample encode the same CDR3. The CDR3 DNA sequence: TGTGCCACCAGTGACCGAACCGGGACAGGGAGCAATGAGCAGTTCTTC. This gives the protein CATSDRTGTGSNEQFF. The chain carries TRBV24-1 and TRBJ2-1, with 9 bases fitting TRBD1. Germline-derived CDR1 and CDR2 are KGHDR and SFDVKD. There are 16 residues in the CDR3. J gave up 6 bases and V 4 bases, and 9 bases lay outside the gene matches.

The chain has TRBV6-5 and TRBJ2-7, with D possibly being TRBD2 (6 bases). CDR3 length: 13 residues. V lost 6 bases and J lost 2, with 11 bases in between. Germline CDR1 is MNHEY and CDR2 is SVGAGI. Here the CDR3 DNA reads TGTGCCAGCAGGGAGGGGTTAACCTACGAGCAGTACTTC. This codes for CASREGLTYEQYF.

The chain joins TRBV6-6 to TRBJ2-3; 8 bases line up with TRBD2. The CDR3 has 16 residues. V lost 5 bases to trimming and J lost 4 bases; unmatched junction nucleotides: 11. CDR1 is MNHNY and CDR2 is SVGAGI in the germline V gene (reference sequence). CDR3 DNA: TGTGCCAGCAGTACCCATAGCGGGGAATTGCCAGATACGCAGTATTTT. It translates to CASSTHSGELPDTQYF.